Listed below are T cell receptor beta chains from one sample, sequenced in a study of T cell clones after liver transplantation. Only in-frame clones appear in the TCRdb table, and some are missing; sequencing was by immunoSEQ multiplex PCR. The sample has 95,000 to 110,000 clones, 80% to 90% seen once. The sample here was CD4+ T cells from blood, taken roughly 50 months after liver transplant. These receptor sequences come from a human patient who received a liver transplant. Part of the T cells may come from the graft donor. Each CDR3 is given with its conserved first and last residue. D genes are given only for firm matches. Rows may omit the clone size; those that give it use once, few, many or a size class.

j_gene	v_gene	d_gene	abundance	CDR3aa	CDR3nt
TRBJ2-1	TRBV7-8	-	-	CASSFLGLGVNEQFF	TGTGCCAGCAGCTTTTTGGGGCTCGGGGTCAATGAGCAGTTCTTC
TRBJ1-6	TRBV7-2	TRBD1	-	CASSEAGTGVSPLHF	TGTGCCAGCAGCGAGGCCGGGACAGGGGTTTCACCCCTCCACTTT
TRBJ1-5	TRBV29-1	-	once	CSVLWGIDQPQHF	TGCAGCGTCCTCTGGGGGATCGACCAGCCCCAGCATTTT
TRBJ2-7	TRBV7-2	-	few	CASSLTFYEQYF	TGTGCCAGCAGCTTAACCTTCTACGAGCAGTACTTC
TRBJ1-2	TRBV2	TRBD1	-	CASSRDRGLDGYTF	TGTGCCAGCAGTCGGGACAGGGGGCTGGATGGCTACACCTTC
TRBJ1-1	TRBV18	-	-	CASSPAGDWDTEAFF	TGTGCCAGCTCACCAGCTGGGGATTGGGACACTGAAGCTTTCTTT
TRBJ1-1	TRBV9	TRBD1	few	CASSKLTGWGNTEAFF	TGTGCCAGCAGCAAGTTGACAGGGTGGGGGAACACTGAAGCTTTCTTT
TRBJ2-5	TRBV4-1	-	-	CASSLSSGVQETQYF	TGCGCCAGCAGCCTAAGCAGCGGAGTCCAAGAGACCCAGTACTTC
TRBJ2-1	TRBV14	-	-	CASSQVARWEQFF	TGTGCCAGCAGCCAAGTGGCTAGATGGGAGCAGTTCTTC
TRBJ1-1	TRBV27	TRBD1	-	CASTYRLTTGDSTEAFF	TGTGCCAGCACTTATAGACTCACGACAGGGGATAGCACTGAAGCTTTCTTT
TRBJ1-4	TRBV2	-	-	CASSEPDIRGWITNEKLFF	TGTGCCAGCAGTGAGCCTGACATCCGCGGCTGGATAACTAATGAAAAACTGTTTTTT
TRBJ2-7	TRBV10-3	-	-	CAISRDLGSYEQYF	TGTGCCATCAGTAGAGACTTGGGGTCCTACGAGCAGTACTTC
TRBJ2-7	TRBV7-2	-	-	CASSLQGKSFEQYF	TGTGCCAGCAGCTTACAGGGGAAGTCGTTCGAGCAGTACTTC
TRBJ2-7	TRBV27	TRBD2	-	CASRAGTTTYEQYF	TGTGCCAGCAGGGCCGGGACTACCACCTACGAGCAGTACTTC
TRBJ2-5	TRBV2	TRBD1	-	CASGGTGGIETQYF	TGTGCCAGCGGGGGGACAGGGGGAATCGAGACCCAGTACTTC
TRBJ2-2	TRBV4-2	-	few	CASSQAGGPNTGELFF	TGTGCCAGCAGCCAAGCGGGGGGCCCGAACACCGGGGAGCTGTTTTTT
TRBJ2-1	TRBV30	TRBD2	-	CAWSVQGTSGGYNEQFF	TGTGCCTGGAGTGTACAGGGGACTAGCGGGGGCTACAATGAGCAGTTCTTC
TRBJ2-3	TRBV30	-	-	CAWTPLRGLQYTDTQYF	TGTGCCTGGACTCCACTCCGGGGCCTACAGTACACAGATACGCAGTATTTT
TRBJ2-2	TRBV9	-	once	CASSPRQVGYTGELFF	TGTGCCAGCAGCCCCCGACAGGTGGGGTACACCGGGGAGCTGTTTTTT
TRBJ2-1	TRBV29-1	TRBD1	-	CSVDKQGSSSYNEQFF	TGCAGCGTTGATAAACAGGGGTCGAGCTCCTACAATGAGCAGTTCTTC
TRBJ2-3	TRBV4-3	-	-	CASSQDIGATDTQYF	TGCGCCAGCAGCCAAGATATAGGGGCCACAGATACGCAGTATTTT
TRBJ2-1	TRBV7-8	TRBD2	-	CASSPTSGSSRSYNEQFF	TGTGCCAGCAGCCCGACTAGCGGGAGTTCCCGCTCCTACAATGAGCAGTTCTTC
TRBJ1-4	TRBV30	-	-	CAWSFWSATNEKLFF	TGTGCCTGGAGTTTTTGGTCCGCAACTAATGAAAAACTGTTTTTT
TRBJ1-1	TRBV11-3	-	few	CASSRGRDTEAFF	TGTGCCAGCAGCCGAGGGAGGGACACTGAAGCTTTCTTT
TRBJ1-1	TRBV5-1	-	-	CASSLRVSDTEAFF	TGCGCCAGCAGCTTACGTGTGTCGGACACTGAAGCTTTCTTT
TRBJ1-5	TRBV7-3	-	-	CASSLTTGRSQPQHF	TGTGCCAGCAGCTTAACGACAGGCCGGTCTCAGCCCCAGCATTTT
TRBJ2-3	TRBV5-8	-	-	CASSLSGTDTQYF	TGTGCCAGCAGCTTGTCCGGAACAGATACGCAGTATTTT
TRBJ1-1	TRBV18	-	-	CASSPGGAWNTEAFF	TGTGCCAGCTCACCAGGGGGGGCATGGAACACTGAAGCTTTCTTT
TRBJ2-5	TRBV10-3	-	-	CAISVRGGTQYF	TGTGCCATCTCCGTCAGAGGGGGGACCCAGTACTTC
TRBJ2-7	TRBV4-2	-	-	CASSQAGGDEQYF	TGTGCCAGCAGCCAAGCAGGGGGGGACGAGCAGTACTTC
TRBJ1-3	TRBV29-1	TRBD1	once	CSVRPDRGAGNTIYF	TGCAGCGTTCGTCCTGACAGGGGGGCTGGAAACACCATATATTTT
TRBJ1-6	TRBV27	TRBD1	-	CASSYRGGDQSPLHF	TGTGCCAGCAGTTACAGGGGAGGAGATCAATCACCCCTCCACTTT
TRBJ1-2	TRBV7-9	-	-	CASSLTGQYYGYTF	TGTGCCAGCAGCCTCACCGGACAGTACTATGGCTACACCTTC
TRBJ2-7	TRBV2	-	few	CASRRSGGGRNEQYF	TGTGCCAGCAGGCGGTCGGGTGGGGGTAGGAACGAGCAGTACTTC
TRBJ2-5	TRBV7-9	TRBD1	once	CASSLGQGAYTQETQYF	TGTGCCAGCAGCTTAGGTCAGGGGGCGTACACCCAAGAGACCCAGTACTTC
TRBJ1-4	TRBV4-1	-	-	CASSQDGGGRTNEKLFF	TGCGCCAGCAGCCAAGATGGGGGGGGAAGGACTAATGAAAAACTGTTTTTT
TRBJ2-3	TRBV5-1	-	-	CASLRGTSTDTQYF	TGCGCCAGCCTCCGCGGGACTAGCACAGATACGCAGTATTTT
TRBJ2-1	TRBV18	TRBD2	-	CASSPPLAGDHEQFF	TGTGCCAGCTCACCACCGTTAGCGGGAGATCATGAGCAGTTCTTC
TRBJ2-5	TRBV4-2	TRBD2	-	CASSPLGGGETQYF	TGTGCCAGCAGCCCCTTGGGGGGGGGAGAGACCCAGTACTTC
TRBJ2-5	TRBV5-1	TRBD1	-	CASSLGGQGETQYF	TGCGCCAGCAGCTTGGGGGGACAGGGAGAGACCCAGTACTTC
TRBJ2-5	TRBV6-1	-	-	CASSERGPRTPQETQYF	TGTGCCAGCAGTGAGAGGGGCCCCAGAACCCCTCAAGAGACCCAGTACTTC
TRBJ1-2	TRBV18	TRBD1	few	CASSSQGTGNGYTF	TGTGCCAGCTCATCTCAGGGGACAGGGAATGGCTACACCTTC
TRBJ2-3	TRBV7-9	TRBD1	-	CASSPRTGGTDTQYF	TGTGCCAGCAGCCCCCGGACAGGGGGCACAGATACGCAGTATTTT
TRBJ1-1	TRBV6-6	-	-	CASRKETGNTEAFF	TGTGCCAGCAGAAAGGAAACAGGGAACACTGAAGCTTTCTTT
TRBJ1-6	TRBV4-3	-	many	CASSQRGADSPLHF	TGCGCCAGCAGCCAACGAGGGGCGGATTCACCCCTCCACTTT
TRBJ2-1	TRBV19	-	-	CATQRDSSYNEQFF	TGTGCCACTCAGCGGGACAGCTCCTACAATGAGCAGTTCTTC
TRBJ2-3	TRBV5-1	-	-	CASSLDRATDTQYF	TGCGCCAGCAGCTTGGACAGGGCCACAGATACGCAGTATTTT
TRBJ2-7	TRBV7-2	-	-	CASSRGGVAHEQYF	TGTGCCAGCAGCCGGGGTGGGGTAGCACACGAGCAGTACTTC
TRBJ1-5	TRBV2	-	-	CASSGRSSQQPQHF	TGTGCCAGCAGTGGGAGATCAAGCCAACAGCCCCAGCATTTT
TRBJ1-4	TRBV21-1	-	-	CASPRGRRVEKLFF	TGTGCCAGCCCCAGGGGGCGCCGGGTTGAAAAACTGTTTTTT
TRBJ2-6	TRBV5-4	-	-	CASSFKGGSGANVLTF	TGTGCCAGCAGCTTTAAAGGGGGCTCTGGGGCCAACGTCCTGACTTTC
TRBJ1-2	TRBV6-5	-	-	CASSRSTDANYGYTF	TGTGCCAGCAGTCGATCGACGGATGCTAACTATGGCTACACCTTC
TRBJ2-2	TRBV9	-	-	CASSVGLLANTGELFF	TGTGCCAGCAGCGTAGGCCTACTCGCGAACACCGGGGAGCTGTTTTTT